Listed below are T cell receptor beta chains from one sample, sequenced in a study of cytomegalovirus exposure and HLA in healthy donors. The protocol was immunoSEQ multiplex PCR, while the TCRdb copy is restricted to in-frame clones and leaves out a portion. The sample includes under 200,000 clones, roughly four fifths of them seen just once. Sample: PBMCs. These receptors came from a man aged 50 to 60 in good health and CMV-seropositive. CDR3s include the opening cysteine and the closing phenylalanine or tryptophan. A D gene is named only where the DNA matches it firmly. A clone size is listed for some rows: how often the clone was seen (once, few, many), or a class if it is expanded.

v_call: TRBV19; j_call: TRBJ1-1; clone_size: .; d_call: .; cdr3_aa: CASSGFRGTFF; cdr3_nt: TGTGCCAGTAGTGGCTTCAGAGGAACTTTCTTT
v_call: TRBV5-4; j_call: TRBJ1-4; clone_size: .; d_call: TRBD1; cdr3_aa: CASSLRTGGDEKLFF; cdr3_nt: TGTGCCAGCAGCTTGAGGACAGGGGGTGATGAAAAACTGTTTTTT
v_call: TRBV6-5; j_call: TRBJ2-7; clone_size: .; d_call: TRBD1; cdr3_aa: CASSYSMPGQLYEQYF; cdr3_nt: TGTGCCAGCAGTTACTCGATGCCGGGACAGCTCTACGAGCAGTACTTC
v_call: TRBV19; j_call: TRBJ1-5; clone_size: .; d_call: TRBD1; cdr3_aa: CASSIVGQGAYQPQHF; cdr3_nt: TGTGCCAGTAGTATAGTAGGACAGGGAGCATATCAGCCCCAGCATTTT
v_call: TRBV5-1; j_call: TRBJ2-7; clone_size: .; d_call: .; cdr3_aa: CASSFPGRSYEQYF; cdr3_nt: TGCGCCAGCAGCTTTCCAGGGAGGAGTTACGAGCAGTACTTC
v_call: TRBV7-9; j_call: TRBJ2-7; clone_size: .; d_call: .; cdr3_aa: CSSSTQLDTYEQYF; cdr3_nt: TGTTCCAGCAGCACGCAGCTGGACACCTACGAGCAGTACTTC
v_call: TRBV7-9; j_call: TRBJ2-1; clone_size: .; d_call: TRBD2; cdr3_aa: CASSSGGPEQFF; cdr3_nt: TGTGCCAGCAGCTCGGGAGGGCCCGAGCAGTTCTTC
v_call: TRBV7-3; j_call: TRBJ2-6; clone_size: .; d_call: .; cdr3_aa: CASSRTGSGANVLTF; cdr3_nt: TGTGCCAGCAGCCGAACAGGCTCTGGGGCCAACGTCCTGACTTTC
v_call: TRBV2; j_call: TRBJ1-6; clone_size: few; d_call: .; cdr3_aa: CASSGWDTNSPLHF; cdr3_nt: TGTGCCAGCAGTGGATGGGACACCAATTCACCCCTCCACTTT
v_call: TRBV2; j_call: TRBJ2-1; clone_size: .; d_call: .; cdr3_aa: CASSPDSNAYNEQFF; cdr3_nt: TGTGCCAGCAGTCCCGACAGCAACGCCTACAATGAGCAGTTCTTC
v_call: TRBV7-9; j_call: TRBJ1-6; clone_size: .; d_call: .; cdr3_aa: CASSLTGSNSPLHF; cdr3_nt: TGTGCCAGCAGCTTAACGGGGAGCAATTCACCCCTCCACTTT
v_call: TRBV4-2; j_call: TRBJ1-1; clone_size: .; d_call: .; cdr3_aa: CASSLLGATEAFF; cdr3_nt: TGTGCCAGCAGCCTCCTAGGGGCCACTGAAGCTTTCTTT
v_call: TRBV5-8; j_call: TRBJ1-5; clone_size: .; d_call: TRBD1; cdr3_aa: CASSWTGTFPSNQPQHF; cdr3_nt: TGTGCCAGCAGCTGGACAGGGACGTTTCCTAGCAATCAGCCCCAGCATTTT
v_call: TRBV6-5; j_call: TRBJ2-7; clone_size: .; d_call: TRBD1; cdr3_aa: CASSYDRGHEQYF; cdr3_nt: TGTGCCAGCAGTTACGACAGGGGCCACGAGCAGTACTTC
v_call: TRBV7-2; j_call: TRBJ1-3; clone_size: .; d_call: .; cdr3_aa: CASSAQGRNTIYF; cdr3_nt: TGTGCCAGCAGTGCCCAGGGCAGAAACACCATATATTTT
v_call: TRBV5-4; j_call: TRBJ2-1; clone_size: .; d_call: TRBD2; cdr3_aa: CASSMGTSGGGFEQFF; cdr3_nt: TGTGCCAGCAGCATGGGGACTAGCGGGGGGGGGTTTGAGCAGTTCTTC
v_call: TRBV7-2; j_call: TRBJ2-6; clone_size: .; d_call: .; cdr3_aa: CASSLTGPGANVLTF; cdr3_nt: TGTGCCAGCAGCTTAACAGGGCCTGGGGCCAACGTCCTGACTTTC
v_call: TRBV6-1; j_call: TRBJ1-2; clone_size: .; d_call: .; cdr3_aa: CASSADTSIDYGYTF; cdr3_nt: TGTGCCAGCAGCGCTGACACGAGCATTGACTATGGCTACACCTTC
v_call: TRBV19; j_call: TRBJ2-7; clone_size: .; d_call: .; cdr3_aa: CASILRGTGAWDYEQYF; cdr3_nt: TGTGCCAGTATCTTGCGGGGTACAGGGGCGTGGGACTACGAGCAGTACTTC
v_call: TRBV4-3; j_call: TRBJ2-1; clone_size: .; d_call: TRBD2; cdr3_aa: CASSQVLAGDLYNEQFF; cdr3_nt: TGCGCCAGCAGCCAAGTTTTAGCGGGGGATCTCTACAATGAGCAGTTCTTC
v_call: TRBV29-1; j_call: TRBJ1-1; clone_size: .; d_call: .; cdr3_aa: CSVVLVDKMNTEAFF; cdr3_nt: TGCAGCGTTGTATTGGTGGACAAAATGAACACTGAAGCTTTCTTT
v_call: TRBV5-1; j_call: TRBJ2-3; clone_size: .; d_call: TRBD2; cdr3_aa: CASSRRGQRGRTDTQYF; cdr3_nt: TGCGCCAGCAGCCGCCGGGGGCAGCGGGGGAGGACAGATACGCAGTATTTT
v_call: TRBV7-9; j_call: TRBJ2-3; clone_size: .; d_call: .; cdr3_aa: CASSERGTWDTQYF; cdr3_nt: TGTGCCAGCAGCGAAAGGGGGACCTGGGATACGCAGTATTTT
v_call: TRBV10-3; j_call: TRBJ1-5; clone_size: .; d_call: .; cdr3_aa: CAISESVPEGFQPQHF; cdr3_nt: TGTGCCATCAGTGAGTCAGTCCCGGAGGGATTTCAGCCCCAGCATTTT
v_call: TRBV28; j_call: TRBJ2-1; clone_size: .; d_call: TRBD1; cdr3_aa: CASSTQGARTSDEQFF; cdr3_nt: TGTGCCAGCAGTACACAGGGGGCGAGAACTAGCGATGAGCAGTTCTTC
v_call: TRBV5-6; j_call: TRBJ2-7; clone_size: few; d_call: .; cdr3_aa: CASSLDGDEQYF; cdr3_nt: TGTGCCAGCAGCTTGGACGGGGACGAGCAGTACTTC
v_call: TRBV6-6; j_call: TRBJ1-1; clone_size: .; d_call: .; cdr3_aa: CASSYGGNTEAFF; cdr3_nt: TGTGCCAGCAGTTACGGCGGAAACACTGAAGCTTTCTTT
v_call: TRBV9; j_call: TRBJ2-1; clone_size: .; d_call: TRBD2; cdr3_aa: CASSVESGRFYNEQFF; cdr3_nt: TGTGCCAGCAGCGTAGAAAGCGGGAGGTTCTACAATGAGCAGTTCTTC
v_call: TRBV5-5; j_call: TRBJ2-5; clone_size: .; d_call: .; cdr3_aa: CASSLTRVRETQYF; cdr3_nt: TGTGCCAGCAGCTTGACCAGGGTACGAGAGACCCAGTACTTC
v_call: TRBV6-1; j_call: TRBJ2-2; clone_size: .; d_call: TRBD1; cdr3_aa: CASSEAGDRVTGELFF; cdr3_nt: TGTGCCAGCAGTGAAGCTGGGGACAGAGTCACCGGGGAGCTGTTTTTT